This is a list of T cell receptor beta chains from one sample in a study of blood T cell repertoires in COVID-19. The method was immunoSEQ multiplex PCR; TCRdb's version includes in-frame clones alone and lacks a portion of them. The sample contains about 16,000 clones, 70% to 90% of which appear only once. Source material: peripheral blood. These receptors all come from a woman of 80 years or more with COVID-19, enrolled during active disease. Both conserved end residues are part of each CDR3. The D gene is left open where the match is weak. Clone size appears in some rows only: once, few, many, or a class for an expanded clone.

-	TRBJ1-3	TRBV7-8	-	TGTGCCAGCAGCTTAGTGAGCAGGGGAAGTGGAAACACCATATATTTT	CASSLVSRGSGNTIYF
-	TRBJ1-1	TRBV5-1	-	TGCGCCAGCAGCTTGTATCCCCCCGGCAACAGGGCCGCGAACACTGAAGCTTTCTTT	CASSLYPPGNRAANTEAFF
-	TRBJ2-7	TRBV6-2/TRBV6-3	-	TGTGCCAGCAGTTACGGGAGAGGATTCGAGCAGTACTTC	CASSYGRGFEQYF
-	TRBJ2-2	TRBV7-6	-	TGTGCCAGCAGTGCCGGGGTGGCAGGAGGGACCGGGGAGCTGTTTTTT	CASSAGVAGGTGELFF
-	TRBJ2-1	TRBV7-2	TRBD2	TGTGCCAGCAGCCCGCGAACCGCGGCGGGAGTTCACAATGAGCAGTTCTTC	CASSPRTAAGVHNEQFF
-	TRBJ2-3	TRBV5-6	TRBD2	TGTGCCAGCGACGTAGCGGGAAGCACAGATACGCAGTATTTT	CASDVAGSTDTQYF
-	TRBJ2-7	TRBV7-3	TRBD2	TGTGCCAGCAGCTCCATGGGACTAGACGTGAACGAGCAGTACTTC	CASSSMGLDVNEQYF
-	TRBJ2-2	TRBV11-2	-	TGTGCCAGCAGAATGAGACAGGCCGGGGAGCTGTTTTTT	CASRMRQAGELFF
-	TRBJ1-2	TRBV7-3	TRBD1	TGTGCCAGCAGCTTACTCCATGGGACAGGGTTTGGCTACACCTTC	CASSLLHGTGFGYTF
few	TRBJ1-1	TRBV3-1/TRBV3-2	-	TGTGCCAGCAGCCAAATAGCGAGGGCTGAAGCTTTCTTT	CASSQIARAEAFF
-	TRBJ1-2	TRBV12-3/TRBV12-4	-	TGTGCCAGCAATCAAGCTGGGGCGGCAGGCTACACCTTC	CASNQAGAAGYTF
-	TRBJ2-7	TRBV18	-	TGTGCCAGCTCACCATCCGTGCAGGGCTACGAGCAGTACTTC	CASSPSVQGYEQYF
-	TRBJ1-3	TRBV7-9	TRBD1	TGTGCCAGCAGCTCCCTCCTGGGACAGCCTATCTCTGGAAACACCATATATTTT	CASSSLLGQPISGNTIYF
-	TRBJ1-2	TRBV6-2/TRBV6-3	TRBD1	TGTGCCAGCAGTAGAAGGGACAGGGCCGGGAGTGGCTACACCTTC	CASSRRDRAGSGYTF
-	TRBJ1-5	TRBV7-2	-	TGTGCCAGCAGCTTAGGTGAGGGGAGGCAGCCCCAGCATTTT	CASSLGEGRQPQHF
-	TRBJ2-7	TRBV4-1	-	TGCGCCAGCAGCCAAGACAGGGCGCTAACCTACGAGCAGTACTTC	CASSQDRALTYEQYF
-	TRBJ1-1	TRBV4-1	TRBD1	TGCGCCAGCAGCCGGGGACAGCTACTAATGAACACTGAAGCTTTCTTT	CASSRGQLLMNTEAFF
-	TRBJ1-1	TRBV9	-	TGTGCCAGCAGCGTTAGCCCCAGACAGTGGACTGAAGCTTTCTTT	CASSVSPRQWTEAFF
-	TRBJ2-2	TRBV2	-	TGTGCCAGCAGTGAAAGGCGCCCCACGAAAGGAGCCGGGGAGCTGTTTTTT	CASSERRPTKGAGELFF
-	TRBJ2-5	TRBV7-9	TRBD1	TGTGCCAGCAGCTCCGGACAGGGGGCTCTCGAGACCCAGTACTTC	CASSSGQGALETQYF
few	TRBJ1-1	TRBV23-1	-	TGCGCCAGCAGTAAAAGGTCCTCAGGCACTGAAGCTTTCTTT	CASSKRSSGTEAFF
-	TRBJ1-4	TRBV9	TRBD1	TGTGCCAGCAGCGTGGGACAGGGCAAGGTGGATGAAAAACTGTTTTTT	CASSVGQGKVDEKLFF
-	TRBJ1-6	TRBV5-1	TRBD1	TGCGCCAGCAGCTTGGACAGGGGGTTTTCACCCCTCCACTTT	CASSLDRGFSPLHF
-	TRBJ2-5	TRBV27	TRBD2	TGTGCCAGCAGGAGCGAGAAGACTAGCGGGAGGTTGGAGACCCAGTACTTC	CASRSEKTSGRLETQYF
-	TRBJ2-7	TRBV6-6	TRBD2	TGTGCCAGCAGTTTTTCTAGCGGGGTTAACTACGAGCAGTACTTC	CASSFSSGVNYEQYF
-	TRBJ2-4	TRBV6-5	-	TGTGCCAGCAGTAGGGGACAACGGAAAAACATTCAGTACTTC	CASSRGQRKNIQYF
-	TRBJ1-2	TRBV12-3/TRBV12-4	-	TGTGCCAGCAGTTTATATGAGGTCTACACCTTC	CASSLYEVYTF
-	TRBJ2-1	TRBV15	TRBD2	TGTGCCACCAGCAGGGGGACTAGCGGGTGGGTTAATGAGCAGTTCTTC	CATSRGTSGWVNEQFF
-	TRBJ2-7	TRBV12-5	-	TGTGCTAGTGGTTTGGGAGGCGGCGAGCAGTACTTC	CASGLGGGEQYF
once	TRBJ2-3	TRBV7-2	-	TGTGCCAGCAGGAACAGCGGGTACACAGATACGCAGTATTTT	CASRNSGYTDTQYF
-	TRBJ2-7	TRBV3-1/TRBV3-2	TRBD2	TGTGCCAGCAGCCAAAAGTTGGTAACAGCGGGAGTTGGGTACGAGCAGTACTTC	CASSQKLVTAGVGYEQYF
-	TRBJ2-5	TRBV24-1	-	TGTGCCACCAGTGATTCATCCCGGGACCAAGAGACCCAGTACTTC	CATSDSSRDQETQYF
-	TRBJ1-2	TRBV6-4	TRBD1	TGTGCCAGCAGTCCCGGGACAGGGAACCCTAACTATGGCTACACCTTC	CASSPGTGNPNYGYTF
-	TRBJ2-5	TRBV3-1/TRBV3-2	-	TGTGCCAGCAGCCAGTCCGAGTACCAAGAGACCCAGTACTTC	CASSQSEYQETQYF
-	TRBJ2-7	TRBV27	-	TGTGCCAGCAGTTTAGGCCTTCCCTACGAGCAGTACTTC	CASSLGLPYEQYF
once	TRBJ2-5	TRBV7-3	-	TGTGCCAGCAGCGCCGGGTCCGGGGAGACCCAGTACTTC	CASSAGSGETQYF
-	TRBJ1-3	TRBV4-1	-	TGCGCCAGCAGCCAAGGAAGCGGTGGGGGAAACACCATATATTTT	CASSQGSGGGNTIYF